This T cell receptor (beta chain) came from a study of shared clonotypes between healthy human individuals. Clones were sequenced by immunoSEQ multiplex PCR, and TCRdb holds only the in-frame ones, with some missing. Altogether 2 million to 2.5 million clones are present, around 95% being singletons, with the ten largest covering 0.1% to 0.15%. The CDR3 has 14 amino acids. Germline V gene lookup returns CDR1 SEHNR and CDR2 FQNEAQ (reference sequence). V was trimmed by 1 base and J by 1 base, leaving 7 bases between them. This clone has a single count. This TCR came from a man in his late teens or twenties in good health. Sequenced sample: naive CD4+ T cells sorted from blood. The subset denotes: CD45RA+ positively selected. V is TRBV7-9 and J is TRBJ1-2; D is uncertain. The CDR3 loop is CASSLGLSNYGYTF. The CDR3 DNA follows: TGTGCCAGCAGCTTAGGGCTCAGTAACTATGGCTACACCTTC.